Listed here are 32 T cell receptor beta chains from one sample, sequenced in a study of vaccination effects on CD4 cells after COVID-19. The ViraFEST assay expanded antigen-specific CD4+ T cells with viral peptide pools before sequencing. Isolation of CD4+ T cells took place after 10 to 11 days of culture. Nucleocapsid antibody tests were negative, and the vaccine recipients had no prior SARS-CoV-2 infection. These receptors lack a known antigen. Produced via immunoSEQ multiplex PCR; TCRdb's table is partial and in-frame only. The sample consists of tens of thousands of clones, around 67% of them appearing once. This specimen was CD4+ T cells from PBMCs cultured with SARS-CoV-2 spike peptides, taken before COVID-19 vaccination. These receptors all stem from a human donor who received a COVID-19 vaccine.

The chain employs TRBV5-4 and TRBJ2-5, with 10 bases lining up with TRBD2. V dropped 4 bases and J dropped 5; count of bases not matched to a gene: 5. Looked up from germline, CDR1 is SGHNT and CDR2 is YYREEE (reference sequence). The CDR3 runs 14 residues. The CDR3 here is CASSPGLAQETQYF. The CDR3 nucleotides read TGTGCCAGCAGCCCGGGACTAGCGCAGGAGACCCAGTACTTC.

A single count supports this clone. V usage is TRBV21-1 and J usage is TRBJ2-7; the table's D call TRBD2 went unverified against the DNA. TRBV21-1 is deemed a pseudogene. The CDR3 is 15 residues long. For the CDR3, the DNA is TGTGCCAGCAGCTCCTACCCAAAAAACCCCGAGGAGCAGTACTTC. It specifies CASSSYPKNPEEQYF.

V and J are TRBV5-4 and TRBJ2-5; D tentatively reads TRBD1 or TRBD2 (7 bases each). CDR1 and CDR2 from the germline V gene are SGHNT and YYREEE (reference sequence). CDR3 length: 16 residues. V gave up 1 base and J gave up 4 bases, with 17 bases separating them. CDR3 sequence reads: CASSLSGGAGGETQYF. As DNA, the CDR3 is TGTGCCAGCAGCTTGTCAGGGGGGGCCGGGGGAGAGACCCAGTACTTC. The whole variable domain, remainder taken from reference TRBV5-4 and TRBJ2-5, is ETGVTQSPTHLIKTRGQQVTLRCSSQSGHNTVSWYQQALGQGPQFIFQYYREEENGRGNFPPRFSGLQFPNYSSELNVNALELDDSALYLCASSLSGGAGGETQYFGPGTRLLVL.

This chain links TRBV2 with TRBJ1-5, with D possibly matching TRBD1 (6 bases). This CDR3 spans 14 amino acids. V was clipped by 5 bases and J by 4 bases, with 12 bases between them. CDR1 SNHLY and CDR2 FYNNEI come from the germline V gene. Written as DNA, the CDR3 is TGTGCCAGCAGTCCCCGGACAGTTAATCAGCCCCAGCATTTT. Protein sequence: CASSPRTVNQPQHF.

This clone was seen a few times. CDR3 coding DNA: TGTGCCAGCAGCCAGGACAGATTTAACACTGAAGCTTTCTTT. This gives the protein CASSQDRFNTEAFF. V is TRBV4-2 and J is TRBJ1-1; TRBD1 is a possible D gene (6 bases). Germline loops: CDR1 LGHNA, CDR2 YNFKEQ. CDR3 length equals 14 residues. The V gene lost 3 bases and the J gene lost 2 bases, with 10 bases spanning the gap.

This sequence joins TRBV27 and TRBJ2-1; perhaps TRBD2 as D (6 bases). The length of the CDR3 is 14 residues. Germline assignment: CDR1 MNHEY and CDR2 SMNVEV (reference sequence). The V end lost 6 bases, the J end lost 1 base, and 10 bases lay between the germline ends. CDR3 residues: CASRKRGSYNEQFF. CDR3 coding DNA: TGTGCCAGCAGAAAACGGGGGTCCTACAATGAGCAGTTCTTC.

The chain couples TRBV4-1 to TRBJ2-1; possibly TRBD2 for D (9 bases). The ends were cut back, 5 bases at V and 9 bases at J, with 23 bases in the middle. The length of the CDR3 is 16 residues. Germline CDR1 is MGHRA and CDR2 is YSYEKL. The CDR3 here is CASSTTDRALAGEQFF. The CDR3 bases are TGCGCCAGCAGCACCACGGACAGGGCACTAGCGGGTGAGCAGTTCTTC.

CDR3 nucleotides: TGTGCCAGCAGCAAATTGGTCCCGGGCGGGGGCCACGAGCAGTACTTC. It specifies CASSKLVPGGGHEQYF. The chain recombines TRBV21-1 with TRBJ2-7; the tabulated D call, TRBD2, remains unverified against the DNA. TRBV21-1 is a pseudogene. This CDR3 region has 16 residues.

This clone was observed a few times. Within the sample, other DNA sequences also encode this same CDR3. This chain connects TRBV6-5 to TRBJ1-3, with D hard to call. The CDR3 has 12 residues. Germline lookup yields CDR1 MNHEY and CDR2 SVGAGI. The V gene lost 6 bases and the J gene lost 0 bases, with 3 bases spanning the gap. As DNA, the CDR3 is TGTGCCAGCAGGGGCTCTGGAAACACCATATATTTT. It yields the protein CASRGSGNTIYF.

This clone was detected once. V and J are TRBV6-6 and TRBJ2-7; D unresolved. Between the trimmed V and J ends, which lost 6 bases and 7 bases, there was a span of 10 bases. The CDR3 runs to 11 residues. The germline V gene encodes CDR1 MNHNY and CDR2 SVGAGI (reference sequence). The DNA of the CDR3 is TGTGCCAGCAGCCCAAGGTCGGAGCAGTACTTC. Its protein product is CASSPRSEQYF.

V and J are TRBV12-3 or TRBV12-4 and TRBJ1-2, with 7 nucleotides matching TRBD1. There are 12 residues in the CDR3. V lost 8 bases and J lost 3; bases outside the gene matches: 3. The CDR3 region has the DNA TGTGCCAGCGGACAGGTTTACTATGGCTACACCTTC. It translates to CASGQVYYGYTF.

This clone was seen only a few times. The chain is built from TRBV5-1 and TRBJ1-2, with D uncertain. Germline loops: CDR1 SGHRS, CDR2 YFSETQ. The V end was cut by 0 bases, the J end by 3 bases, with 6 bases between. The CDR3 runs to 13 residues. CDR3 bases: TGCGCCAGCAGCTTGGAGTCAGACTATGGCTACACCTTC. The encoded protein is CASSLESDYGYTF.

The CDR3 loop reads CASGTGGTEAFF. Written as DNA, the CDR3 is TGTGCCAGCGGGACAGGGGGCACTGAAGCTTTCTTT. This chain connects TRBV30 to TRBJ1-1, with TRBD1 matching 11 bases. Germline V lookup: CDR1 GTSNPN, CDR2 SVGIG (reference sequence). The CDR3 sequence is 12 residues long. Trimming removed 8 bases from V and 4 bases from J; junction bases left unmatched: 3.

The chain carries TRBV7-2 and TRBJ1-2, with TRBD1 matching 8 bases. The J segment lost 7 bases and the V segment lost 5 bases, leaving 9 bases of the junction unmatched. Germline V gene sequence: CDR1 SGHTA, CDR2 FQGNSA. This CDR3 is built from 14 residues. CDR3 residues: CASSRRGQVFGYTF. CDR3 in DNA: TGTGCCAGCAGCCGCCGGGGACAGGTTTTTGGCTACACCTTC.

The sample holds a few counts of this clone. The genes are TRBV30 and TRBJ1-6; 9 nucleotides agree with TRBD1. Germline CDR1 is GTSNPN and CDR2 is SVGIG (reference sequence). Losses at the gene ends were 2 bases for V and 9 bases for J; bases not matched to a gene: 5. The CDR3 runs 14 residues. CDR3 bases: TGTGCCTGGAGTCACAGGGGGCTCATTTCACCCCTCCACTTT. The encoded protein is CAWSHRGLISPLHF.

The V gene is TRBV5-1, the J gene TRBJ2-3; no clear D. Trimming pared 2 bases from V and 3 bases from J, leaving 10 bases between. Per the germline V gene, CDR1 is SGHRS and CDR2 is YFSETQ. The CDR3 covers 14 residues. The CDR3 here is CASSLSLGTDTQYF. The CDR3 bases are TGCGCCAGCAGCTTATCCCTAGGAACAGATACGCAGTATTTT.

The chain joins TRBV14 to TRBJ1-4; D gene uncertain. Germline CDR1 SGHDN, CDR2 FVKESK. Trimming took off 1 base at V and 10 bases at J, with 7 bases between the two ends. The CDR3 runs 12 residues. The CDR3 loop reads CASSQVLGKLFF. CDR3 bases: TGTGCCAGCAGCCAAGTTTTGGGAAAACTGTTTTTT.

The chain has TRBV7-2 and TRBJ2-1, with D possibly being TRBD2 (7 bases). The germline V and J ends were trimmed by 1 base and 8 bases, with 15 bases remaining between them. The length of the CDR3 is 15 residues. The V gene's germline CDR1 is SGHTA and CDR2 FQGNSA. CDR3 nucleotide sequence: TGTGCCAGCAGCTTAGAGGGGGGGCTTAGGGATGAGCAGTTCTTC. Translating it yields CASSLEGGLRDEQFF.

The chain is built from TRBV5-1 and TRBJ2-1; 11 bases are shared with TRBD2. The CDR3 contains 17 residues. The V and J ends lost 4 bases and 8 bases, in that order; junction bases with no gene match: 14. The germline V gene has CDR1 SGHRS and CDR2 YFSETQ. The CDR3 nucleotides are TGCGCCAGCAGCCCTAACACACTAGCGGGAGTGATGGATGAGCAGTTCTTC. Protein sequence: CASSPNTLAGVMDEQFF.

The genes are TRBV28 and TRBJ1-1, with D unclear. The V and J ends lost 5 bases and 6 bases respectively, with 10 bases between them. CDR1 MDHEN and CDR2 SYDVKM come from the germline V gene. This CDR3 has 12 residues. CDR3 residues: CASSPRVSEAFF. CDR3 bases: TGTGCCAGCAGTCCGCGGGTTTCTGAAGCTTTCTTT.

This clone was seen more than once but under ten times. The rearrangement joins TRBV30 to TRBJ1-2; D remains unclear. From germline, CDR1 is GTSNPN and CDR2 SVGIG (reference sequence). Trimming shortened V by 2 bases and J by 4 bases, and 11 bases separated the two germline ends. The CDR3 has 13 residues. The CDR3 sequence: CAWSFEALYGYTF. The CDR3 bases are TGTGCCTGGAGTTTTGAAGCCCTCTATGGCTACACCTTC.

This chain uses TRBV30 with TRBJ1-4; 7 bases agree with TRBD1. The length of the CDR3 is 13 residues. The germline gives CDR1 GTSNPN, CDR2 SVGIG (reference sequence). V shed 2 bases and J 7 bases; nucleotides not matched to a gene: 4. CDR3 sequence: CAWSRQGGEKLFF. CDR3 DNA sequence: TGTGCCTGGAGTCGTCAGGGGGGTGAAAAACTGTTTTTT.

This chain links TRBV30 with TRBJ1-5, with D hard to call. Deletions cut 2 bases from V and 6 bases from J, with 11 bases between. Looked up from germline, CDR1 is GTSNPN and CDR2 is SVGIG (reference sequence). The CDR3 consists of 13 residues. DNA for the CDR3: TGTGCCTGGAGTCGCGTGGGCGGTCAGCCCCAGCATTTT. It encodes CAWSRVGGQPQHF.

This clone was seen only a few times. The rearrangement uses TRBV20-1 and TRBJ1-5; D gene ambiguous. The V gene's germline CDR1 is DFQATT and CDR2 SNEGSKA (reference sequence). The germline V and J ends were trimmed by 6 bases and 7 bases, with 16 bases remaining between them. The CDR3 is 13 amino acids. The CDR3 spells CSASERSLQPQHF. The DNA of the CDR3 is TGCAGTGCCAGTGAAAGAAGTTTGCAGCCCCAGCATTTT.

This clone was recorded once. This chain connects TRBV5-1 to TRBJ2-3; D is possibly TRBD1 or TRBD2 (5 bases each). Germline CDR1 is SGHRS and CDR2 is YFSETQ. This CDR3 is 16 amino acids long. V lost 1 base and J 2 bases, leaving 14 bases between the germline ends. CDR3 protein: CASSLTTGRTTDTQYF. The CDR3 coding sequence is TGCGCCAGCAGCTTGACCACGGGACGGACCACAGATACGCAGTATTTT.

V usage is TRBV7-9 and J usage is TRBJ1-1; maybe TRBD1 (5 bases). Trimming shortened V by 2 bases and J by 4 bases, and 8 bases separated the two germline ends. The germline gives CDR1 SEHNR, CDR2 FQNEAQ (reference sequence). This CDR3 spans 13 amino acids. The CDR3 DNA sequence: TGTGCCAGCAGCTTACTGGGGGGCACTGAAGCTTTCTTT. Residues: CASSLLGGTEAFF.

The chain is built from TRBV18 and TRBJ2-7, with 10 bases fitting TRBD1. Per the germline V gene, CDR1 is KGHSH and CDR2 is LQKENI. CDR3 length equals 14 residues. J gave up 2 bases and V 3 bases, and 1 base lay outside the gene matches. CDR3 DNA: TGTGCCAGCTCACCCGGGACAGGGGCCTACGAGCAGTACTTC. Amino acid sequence: CASSPGTGAYEQYF.

J is TRBJ2-6 and V is TRBV5-6; D is uncertain. The CDR3 is made up of 14 amino acids. With 6 bases removed from V and 1 base from J, the gap between germline ends came to 8 bases. Germline CDR1 is SGHDT and CDR2 is YYEEEE. As DNA, the CDR3 is TGTGCCAGCACCGAGTGGTCTGGGGCCAACGTCCTGACTTTC. Protein sequence: CASTEWSGANVLTF.

The chain recombines TRBV25-1 with TRBJ1-6; D call uncertain. Germline CDR1 is MGHDK and CDR2 is SYGVNS. The CDR3 has 13 amino acids. V dropped 4 bases and J dropped 7 bases, with 8 bases sitting between them. The CDR3 DNA reads as TGTGCCAGCAGTGGGAGGACGAATTCACCCCTCCACTTT. Amino acid sequence: CASSGRTNSPLHF.

This rearrangement joins TRBV6-5 to TRBJ2-5; possibly TRBD1 or TRBD2 for D (5 bases each). The V gene lost 5 bases and the J gene lost 2 bases, with 12 bases spanning the gap. CDR1 and CDR2 (germline): MNHEY, SVGAGI. This CDR3 spans 14 amino acids. The CDR3 loop is CASSPMWGQETQYF. CDR3 sequence (DNA): TGTGCCAGCAGTCCTATGTGGGGGCAAGAGACCCAGTACTTC.

The V gene is TRBV3-1 (or the pseudogene TRBV3-2), the J gene TRBJ1-1; D perhaps matches TRBD1 (6 bases). Germline assignment: CDR1 LGHDT and CDR2 YNNKEL (reference sequence). Deletions cut 5 bases from V and 5 bases from J, with 12 bases between. The length of the CDR3 is 13 residues. CDR3 sequence: CASSWDILTEAFF. CDR3 in DNA: TGTGCCAGCAGCTGGGACATTTTAACTGAAGCTTTCTTT.

This chain uses TRBV24-1 with TRBJ1-2; D gene unclear. This CDR3 contains 15 residues. Germline V gene lookup returns CDR1 KGHDR and CDR2 SFDVKD. The germline V and J ends were trimmed by 0 bases and 2 bases, with 9 bases remaining between them. The CDR3 loop is CATSDLQALNYGYTF. In DNA form, the CDR3 reads TGTGCCACCAGTGATTTGCAGGCTCTCAACTATGGCTACACCTTC.